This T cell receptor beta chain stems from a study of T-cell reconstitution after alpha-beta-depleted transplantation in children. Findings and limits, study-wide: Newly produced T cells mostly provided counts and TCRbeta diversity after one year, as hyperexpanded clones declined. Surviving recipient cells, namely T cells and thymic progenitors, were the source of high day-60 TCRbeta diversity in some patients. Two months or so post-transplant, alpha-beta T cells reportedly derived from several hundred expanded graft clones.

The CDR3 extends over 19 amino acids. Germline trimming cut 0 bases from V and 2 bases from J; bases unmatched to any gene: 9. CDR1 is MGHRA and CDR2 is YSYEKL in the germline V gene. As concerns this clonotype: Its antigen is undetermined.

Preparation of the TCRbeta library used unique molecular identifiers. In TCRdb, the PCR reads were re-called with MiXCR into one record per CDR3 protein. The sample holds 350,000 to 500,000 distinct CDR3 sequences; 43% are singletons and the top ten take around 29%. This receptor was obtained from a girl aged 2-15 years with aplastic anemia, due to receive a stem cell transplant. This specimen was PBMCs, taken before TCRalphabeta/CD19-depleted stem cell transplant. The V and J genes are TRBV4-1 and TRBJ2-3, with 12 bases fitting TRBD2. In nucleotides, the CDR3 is TGCGCCAGCAGCCAAGACGCCCTAGCGGGGGGGCTCCTCACAGATACGCAGTATTTT. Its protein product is CASSQDALAGGLLTDTQYF.